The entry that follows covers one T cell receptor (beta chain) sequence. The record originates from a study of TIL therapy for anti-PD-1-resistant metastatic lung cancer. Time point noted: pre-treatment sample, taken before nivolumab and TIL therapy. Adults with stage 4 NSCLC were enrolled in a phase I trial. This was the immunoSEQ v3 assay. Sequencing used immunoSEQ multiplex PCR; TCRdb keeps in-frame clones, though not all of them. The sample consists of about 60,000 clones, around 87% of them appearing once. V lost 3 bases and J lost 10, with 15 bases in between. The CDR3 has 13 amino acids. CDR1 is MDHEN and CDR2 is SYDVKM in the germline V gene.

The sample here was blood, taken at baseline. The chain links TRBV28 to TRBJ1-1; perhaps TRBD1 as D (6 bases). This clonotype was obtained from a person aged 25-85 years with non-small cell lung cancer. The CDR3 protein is CASSFPQGSGAFF. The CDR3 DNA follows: TGTGCCAGCAGTTTTCCACAGGGATCTGGAGCTTTCTTT.